These 28 T cell receptor beta chains came from one sample sequenced in a study of T and B cells in COVID-19 patients. TRB rearrangements were amplified by multiplex PCR with BIOMED2 TRB-A/B primers. TCRdb re-analysed the multiplex PCR reads in MiXCR, keeping a single row per CDR3 protein. The table shows 17,000 or so distinct CDR3 sequences, with roughly 29% occurring only once. Each TRB amplification used about 230-550 ng of genomic DNA from blood. Sequenced sample: blood. The receptors derive from a human donor who had recovered from COVID-19.

This clonotype showed up many times. Here the CDR3 reads CASRPSILNTEAFF. CDR3 bases: TGTGCCAGCAGGCCTAGTATACTGAACACTGAAGCTTTCTTT. The V call is TRBV12-3 or TRBV12-4, the J call TRBJ1-1; the D is unclear. The CDR3 loop spans 14 amino acids. V lost 6 bases and J 0 bases, leaving 11 bases between the germline ends.

The V call is TRBV20-1, the J call TRBJ1-6, with 7 positions matching TRBD1. Germline CDR1 reads DFQATT; CDR2 reads SNEGSKA (reference sequence). The CDR3 covers 12 residues. V lost 6 bases to trimming and J lost 7 bases; unmatched junction nucleotides: 3. CDR3 sequence reads: CSARQGNSPLHF. DNA for the CDR3: TGCAGTGCCCGACAGGGAAATTCACCCCTCCACTTT.

This clonotype was observed many times. V gene TRBV6-1 combines with J gene TRBJ2-3, with a possible D match to TRBD2 (5 bases). The CDR3 consists of 15 residues. V was cut by 5 bases and J by 6 bases, with 18 bases left in between. In germline, CDR1 is MNHNS, CDR2 SASEGT. The CDR3 loop is CASSLKGGGGDTQYF. For the CDR3, the DNA is TGTGCCAGCAGTCTTAAGGGTGGAGGAGGTGATACGCAGTATTTT.

The CDR3 DNA sequence: TGTGCCAGCAGTAGTATATATGGCTACACCTTC. As protein: CASSSIYGYTF. The chain is built from TRBV6-2 or TRBV6-3 and TRBJ1-2; no firm D call. Germline lookup yields CDR1 MNHEY and CDR2 SVGEGT. The CDR3 is 11 amino acids. V lost 5 bases to trimming and J lost 5 bases, with 6 bases between them.

Sample share makes this clonotype medium-sized. The rearrangement uses TRBV29-1 and TRBJ2-1; 7 nucleotides align to TRBD2. The CDR3 consists of 15 residues. The germline gives CDR1 SQVTM, CDR2 ANQGSEA. The V segment lost 5 bases and the J segment 6 bases; nucleotides outside the gene matches: 13. CDR3 protein: CSVRGVEGNGNEQFF. The CDR3 DNA is TGCAGCGTTCGGGGGGTGGAGGGGAATGGCAATGAGCAGTTCTTC.

The chain has TRBV5-1 and TRBJ1-1, with TRBD1 matching over 7 bases. The length of the CDR3 is 14 residues. Looked up from germline, CDR1 is SGHRS and CDR2 is YFSETQ. Trimming removed 2 bases from V and 5 bases from J; junction bases left unmatched: 6. The CDR3 DNA sequence: TGCGCCAGCAGCTTAGGGGGCAGAGAGACTGAAGCTTTCTTT. It is translated as CASSLGGRETEAFF.

By sample fraction, this clonotype is medium-sized. The chain has TRBV29-1 and TRBJ2-2, with D uncertain. CDR3 length: 10 residues. V lost 7 bases to trimming and J lost 8 bases, with 8 bases between them. Looked up from germline, CDR1 is SQVTM and CDR2 is ANQGSEA. This CDR3 is CSARRGELFF. In DNA, the CDR3 is TGCAGCGCCCGTCGGGGGGAGCTGTTTTTT.

This clonotype was observed a handful of times. The V call is TRBV6-5, the J call TRBJ2-7; D might be TRBD2 (5 bases). CDR1 is MNHEY, CDR2 SVGAGI, per germline. V was shortened by 8 bases and J by 5 bases, with 16 bases between the two germline ends. CDR3 length: 13 amino acids. Here the CDR3 reads CASSRRLGDEQYF. Written as DNA, the CDR3 is TGTGCCAGCTCCCGGAGGTTGGGTGACGAGCAGTACTTC.

This clonotype ranks as medium-sized (0.01 to 0.1%). The V and J genes are TRBV29-1 and TRBJ2-7, with D possibly being TRBD1 (6 bases). The CDR3 consists of 12 residues. Germline V gene data show CDR1 as SQVTM and CDR2 as ANQGSEA. Trimming left V 7 bases short and J 0 bases short, with 10 bases between. The CDR3: CSGSDSSYEQYF. CDR3 bases: TGCAGCGGCTCGGACAGCTCCTACGAGCAGTACTTC.

To note about this clonotype: Relative to the germline gene, one junction end is altered; a read error may explain this. The chain couples TRBV5-3 to TRBJ2-5; 13 bases are shared with TRBD2. TRBV5-3 is an open reading frame whose function is uncertain. This CDR3 is built from 16 residues. As DNA, the CDR3 is TGCGCCAGCAGCTTGACTAGCGGGGGGATCCAAGAGACCCAGTACTTC. Residues: CASSLTSGGIQETQYF.

By frequency in the sample, this clonotype is medium-sized. The gene calls are TRBV27 and TRBJ2-1, with D possibly TRBD1 on 5 matching bases. V was clipped by 6 bases and J by 4 bases, with 10 bases between them. CDR1 MNHEY and CDR2 SMNVEV come from the germline V gene (reference sequence). The CDR3 sequence is 13 residues long. The CDR3 DNA sequence: TGTGCCAGCAGACCCCAGGGATACAATGAGCAGTTCTTC. Amino acid sequence: CASRPQGYNEQFF.

V and J are TRBV11-2 and TRBJ2-7, with 9 bases lining up with TRBD2. Germline values: CDR1 SGHAT, CDR2 FQNNGV. J lost 2 bases, V lost 5 bases, and 4 bases had no gene match. This CDR3 region has 14 residues. The CDR3, as DNA: TGTGCCAGCAGCCGTAGCGGGGGCCCCTACGAGCAGTACTTC. Translated, it gives CASSRSGGPYEQYF.

This clonotype is deemed medium-sized. The chain couples TRBV6-5 to TRBJ2-7, with 7 positions matching TRBD1. Trimming took 5 bases from V and 0 from J; bases not matched to a gene: 10. The CDR3 length is 16 residues. Germline V CDR1 and CDR2: MNHEY, SVGAGI. In DNA form, the CDR3 reads TGTGCCAGCAGTCGCCGGACAGGTTTGAGCTCCTACGAGCAGTACTTC. This sequence encodes CASSRRTGLSSYEQYF.

The CDR3 DNA follows: TGTGCCAGCAGCTTAGGTCGTAGCGGGAGATACGGTGAGCAGTTCTTC. Translating it yields CASSLGRSGRYGEQFF. This rearrangement joins TRBV7-2 to TRBJ2-1; TRBD2 matches at 9 bases. With 1 base clipped from V and 9 bases from J, the junction kept 10 bases outside the gene matches. The V gene's germline CDR1 is SGHTA and CDR2 FQGNSA. The CDR3 has 16 amino acids.

This chain links TRBV5-6 with TRBJ2-4, with a weak D call TRBD2 (5 bases). The CDR3 runs to 16 residues. Germline CDR1 SGHDT, CDR2 YYEEEE. Trimming removed 4 bases at V and 4 bases at J, with 18 bases between. The CDR3 DNA sequence: TGTGCCAGCAGCCCGGACGGGGTTGGAGGAAAAAACATTCAGTACTTC. This sequence encodes CASSPDGVGGKNIQYF.

This clonotype was counted many times. V is TRBV29-1 and J is TRBJ1-3; maybe TRBD1 (5 bases). Germline CDR1 SQVTM, CDR2 ANQGSEA. This CDR3 comprises 14 residues. V lost 1 base and J 3 bases, leaving 10 bases between the germline ends. CDR3 coding DNA: TGCAGCGTTGAAGGGGGGAGGGGTGGAAACACCATATATTTT. Amino acids: CSVEGGRGGNTIYF.

Judged by abundance, this clonotype is medium-sized. J is TRBJ2-5 and V is TRBV29-1, with a possible D match to TRBD2 (5 bases). CDR1 is SQVTM and CDR2 is ANQGSEA in the germline V gene. The CDR3 runs 16 residues. V gave up 4 bases and J gave up 2 bases, with 20 bases separating them. The CDR3 DNA sequence: TGCAGCGTTGTTGGCGGGCCGGGAACCCATCAAGAGACCCAGTACTTC. Its translation is CSVVGGPGTHQETQYF.

The chain couples TRBV11-1 to TRBJ2-7; D remains ambiguous. Germline V gives CDR1 SGHAT, CDR2 FQDESV (reference sequence). The CDR3 is 13 residues long. Trimming cost V 8 bases and J 6 bases, with 17 bases left between them. CDR3 residues: CASAHPLGSEQYF. The CDR3 region has the DNA TGTGCCAGCGCCCATCCCCTGGGTTCCGAGCAGTACTTC. Filled out from reference TRBV11-1 and TRBJ2-7, the complete variable domain reads EAEVAQSPRYKITEKSQAVAFWCDPISGHATLYWYRQILGQGPELLVQFQDESVVDDSQLPKDRFSAERLKGVDSTLKIQPAELGDSAMYLCASAHPLGSEQYFGPGTRLTVT.

The J gene is TRBJ1-5, the V gene TRBV6-4; no clear D. The CDR3 contains 15 residues. CDR1 MRHNA and CDR2 SNTAGT come from the germline V gene. V was shortened by 9 bases and J by 0 bases, with 15 bases between the two germline ends. CDR3 in amino acids: CARAGLSYSNQPQHF. CDR3 in DNA: TGTGCCAGGGCTGGACTGAGCTATAGCAATCAGCCCCAGCATTTT.

This clonotype was picked up a small number of times. The V gene is TRBV12-3 or TRBV12-4, the J gene TRBJ2-7; D is unclear. V lost 6 bases and J lost 3, with 15 bases in between. The CDR3 is made up of 14 amino acids. The DNA for the CDR3 is TGTGCCAGCAGGCGTCGCGGATTATACTACGAGCAGTACTTC. Translating gives CASRRRGLYYEQYF.

This clonotype was picked up a small number of times. The rearrangement uses TRBV12-3 or TRBV12-4 and TRBJ1-3; TRBD1 agrees at 9 bases. Trimming took 8 bases from V and 4 from J; bases not matched to a gene: 15. CDR3 length equals 17 residues. The DNA of the CDR3 is TGTGCCAGCCCCTCCTCTCCGGGACAGGGTGGAGGAAACACCATATATTTT. Its translation is CASPSSPGQGGGNTIYF.

This clonotype is categorized as medium-sized (0.01 to 0.1%). This chain links TRBV19 with TRBJ2-1, with 11 bases matching TRBD2. CDR1 LNHDA and CDR2 SQIVND come from the germline V gene (reference sequence). CDR3 length: 14 residues. Unmatched junction bases numbered 0, after V lost 4 bases and J lost 4 bases. For the CDR3, the DNA is TGTGCCAGTAGTAGGACTAGCGGGTACAATGAGCAGTTCTTC. It translates to CASSRTSGYNEQFF.

This clonotype is judged medium-sized. This chain connects TRBV6-5 to TRBJ2-2; D may be TRBD2 (6 bases). This CDR3 has 14 residues. Trimming cost V 8 bases and J 4 bases, with 14 bases left between them. CDR1 and CDR2 (germline): MNHEY, SVGAGI. The CDR3 sequence is CASSRTISTGELFF. CDR3 nucleotide sequence: TGTGCCAGCTCCAGGACTATAAGCACCGGGGAGCTGTTTTTT.

The sample holds one count of this clonotype. The chain employs TRBV10-3 and TRBJ2-7; the match to TRBD1 covers 8 bases. The V segment lost 10 bases and the J segment 6 bases; nucleotides outside the gene matches: 8. The CDR3 length is 12 residues. Germline V gene data show CDR1 as ENHRY and CDR2 as SYGVKD. The CDR3 spells CATGTGRFEQYF. The CDR3 coding sequence is TGTGCCACCGGGACAGGACGGTTCGAGCAGTACTTC.

The chain employs TRBV6-1 and TRBJ2-1; no firm D call. Trimming pared 6 bases from V and 7 bases from J, leaving 7 bases between. Germline assignment: CDR1 MNHNS and CDR2 SASEGT. This CDR3 contains 11 residues. The CDR3 DNA reads TGTGCCAGCAGGATTGAAAATGAGCAGTTCTTC. It specifies CASRIENEQFF.

Relative to its sample, this clonotype is medium-sized. The gene calls are TRBV5-6 and TRBJ2-1, with D tentatively TRBD1 (5 bases). In germline, CDR1 is SGHDT, CDR2 YYEEEE. Trimming shortened V by 2 bases and J by 7 bases, and 13 bases separated the two germline ends. The CDR3 sequence is 14 residues long. The CDR3 region is CASSLWGRQNEQFF. For the CDR3, the DNA is TGTGCCAGCAGCTTATGGGGAAGACAGAATGAGCAGTTCTTC. The full variable domain, with the rest looked up from reference TRBV5-6 and TRBJ2-1, is DAGVTQSPTHLIKTRGQQVTLRCSPKSGHDTVSWYQQALGQGPQFIFQYYEEEERQRGNFPDRFSGHQFPNYSSELNVNALLLGDSALYLCASSLWGRQNEQFFGPGTRLTVL.

By proportion, this clonotype is medium-sized. The chain joins TRBV19 to TRBJ1-2, with D tentatively TRBD1 (5 bases). The V gene's germline CDR1 is LNHDA and CDR2 SQIVND (reference sequence). This CDR3 has 12 amino acids. The V gene lost 5 bases and the J gene lost 8 bases, with 12 bases spanning the gap. The CDR3 DNA sequence: TGTGCCAGTAGTCCCCAGGGAAGGGGCTACACCTTC. The encoded protein is CASSPQGRGYTF.

This clonotype is labeled as medium-sized. The chain links TRBV30 to TRBJ1-6; D not certain. This CDR3 comprises 13 residues. V lost 0 bases and J lost 7, with 7 bases in between. Germline V CDR1 and CDR2: GTSNPN, SVGIG (reference sequence). CDR3: CAWSVSRNSPLHF. CDR3 nucleotides: TGTGCCTGGAGTGTAAGCAGGAATTCACCCCTCCACTTT.